Listed here are 5 T cell receptor beta chains from one sample, sequenced in a study of blood T cell repertoires in COVID-19. The protocol was immunoSEQ multiplex PCR, while the TCRdb copy is restricted to in-frame clones and leaves out a portion. The data hold over 200,000 clones, with approximately 86% observed a single time. The sequencing input was peripheral blood. The receptors derive from a woman in her 30s who had recovered from COVID-19.

The genes are TRBV4-3 and TRBJ1-1; D unclear. This CDR3 is built from 15 residues. The germline gives CDR1 LGHNA, CDR2 YSLEER. V dropped 1 base and J dropped 2 bases, with 11 bases sitting between them. The DNA for the CDR3 is TGCGCCAGCAGCCAAGGGCAACTACGAAACACTGAAGCTTTCTTT. Its protein is CASSQGQLRNTEAFF.

This chain connects TRBV18 to TRBJ1-5; 7 bases fit TRBD1. J was trimmed by 5 bases and V by 1 base; bases with no gene match: 5. Germline V CDR1 and CDR2: KGHSH, LQKENI. This CDR3 is 15 amino acids long. CDR3 residues: CASSPRGQADQPQHF. DNA for the CDR3: TGTGCCAGCTCACCACGAGGACAGGCTGATCAGCCCCAGCATTTT.

The CDR3 DNA reads as TGCGCCAGCCTCTTAGGGCAGGGGATTTGCAATGAGCAGTTCTTC. Translated: CASLLGQGICNEQFF. J is TRBJ2-1 and V is TRBV10-1; possible D gene TRBD1, 6 bases. Germline V lookup: CDR1 WNHNN, CDR2 SYGVQD (reference sequence). This CDR3 spans 15 amino acids. Between the trimmed V and J ends, which lost 8 bases and 6 bases, there was a span of 20 bases.

The genes are TRBV7-3 and TRBJ2-1; TRBD2 matches at 10 bases. Germline V lookup: CDR1 SGHTA, CDR2 FQGTGA. CDR3 length: 15 amino acids. Trimming cost V 5 bases and J 4 bases; bases outside gene matches: 5. CDR3 in DNA: TGTGCCAGCAGCGGGGGACTAGCGCCTTACAATGAGCAGTTCTTC. It specifies CASSGGLAPYNEQFF.

V gene TRBV19 combines with J gene TRBJ1-5, with D possibly matching TRBD1 (5 bases). This CDR3 region has 17 residues. The germline V gene encodes CDR1 LNHDA and CDR2 SQIVND (reference sequence). The V end was cut by 4 bases, the J end by 7 bases, with 23 bases between. DNA for the CDR3: TGTGCCAGTAGTACCCTCTCGAGACAGAAAACGGACCAGCCCCAGCATTTT. Translated, it gives CASSTLSRQKTDQPQHF.